These 4 T cell receptor beta chains originate from one sample sequenced in a study of T cell responses to AZD1222 COVID-19 vaccine. Assay: immunoSEQ multiplex PCR; the TCRdb copy retains only in-frame clones and omits some. The repertoire holds some 80,000 clones, around three quarters seen once, with 27% in the top ten. The sample consisted of peripheral blood, taken 28 days after the second dose of the MenACWY control vaccine. The origin of the receptors is an adult who received the MenACWY meningococcal vaccine as a control.

This clone was observed a few times. The chain has TRBV5-4 and TRBJ2-7; no reliable D call. The CDR3 loop spans 13 amino acids. V lost 4 bases and J 7 bases, leaving 15 bases between the germline ends. Germline lookup yields CDR1 SGHNT and CDR2 YYREEE (reference sequence). The CDR3: CASSPHGVGEQYF. CDR3 bases: TGTGCCAGCAGCCCGCACGGCGTAGGGGAGCAGTACTTC.

J is TRBJ2-2 and V is TRBV2; 8 nucleotides align to TRBD1. V lost 7 bases to trimming and J lost 3 bases; unmatched junction nucleotides: 1. Germline values: CDR1 SNHLY, CDR2 FYNNEI. The CDR3 has 13 amino acids. In DNA, the CDR3 is TGTGCCAGCAAACAGGGGGACACCGGGGAGCTGTTTTTT. The encoded protein is CASKQGDTGELFF.

The rearrangement joins TRBV9 to TRBJ2-3, with a tentative D call TRBD2 (7 bases). The CDR3 length is 18 residues. Germline V lookup: CDR1 SGDLS, CDR2 YYNGEE. Trimming left V 4 bases short and J 2 bases short, with 23 bases between. The CDR3 coding sequence is TGTGCCAGCAGCCCCGGGGACTATGGCGGGGGCCTCACAGATACGCAGTATTTT. This sequence encodes CASSPGDYGGGLTDTQYF.

This chain connects TRBV19 to TRBJ2-1; 10 bases align to TRBD2. Looked up from germline, CDR1 is LNHDA and CDR2 is SQIVND (reference sequence). The CDR3 has 13 amino acids. V lost 5 bases, J lost 9 bases, and 4 bases stayed unmatched. The DNA of the CDR3 is TGTGCCAGTAGTCTAGCGGGAGTGAGTGAGCAGTTCTTC. Its protein is CASSLAGVSEQFF.